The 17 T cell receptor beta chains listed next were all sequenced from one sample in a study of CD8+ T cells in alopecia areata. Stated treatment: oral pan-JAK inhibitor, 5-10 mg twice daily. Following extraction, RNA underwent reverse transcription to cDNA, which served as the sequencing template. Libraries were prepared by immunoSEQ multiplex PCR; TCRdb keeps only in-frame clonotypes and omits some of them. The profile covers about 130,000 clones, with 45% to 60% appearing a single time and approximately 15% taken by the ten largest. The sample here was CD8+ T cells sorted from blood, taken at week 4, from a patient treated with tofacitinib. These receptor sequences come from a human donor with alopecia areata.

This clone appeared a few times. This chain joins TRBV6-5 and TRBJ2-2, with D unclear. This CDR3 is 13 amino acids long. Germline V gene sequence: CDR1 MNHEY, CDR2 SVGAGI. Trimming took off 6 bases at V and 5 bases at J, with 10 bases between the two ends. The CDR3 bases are TGTGCCAGCAGCCTCGGTCCGACCGGGGAGCTGTTTTTT. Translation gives CASSLGPTGELFF.

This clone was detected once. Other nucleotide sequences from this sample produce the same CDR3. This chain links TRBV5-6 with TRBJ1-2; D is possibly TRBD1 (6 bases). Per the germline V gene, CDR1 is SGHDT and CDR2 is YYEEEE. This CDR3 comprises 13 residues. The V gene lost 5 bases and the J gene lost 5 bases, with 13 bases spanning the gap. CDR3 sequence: CASRPTGSYGYTF. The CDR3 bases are TGTGCCAGCAGACCGACAGGATCTTATGGCTACACCTTC.

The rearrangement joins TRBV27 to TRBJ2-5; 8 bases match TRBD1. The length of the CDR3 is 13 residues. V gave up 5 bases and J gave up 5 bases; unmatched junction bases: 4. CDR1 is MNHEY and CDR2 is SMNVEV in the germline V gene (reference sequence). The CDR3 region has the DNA TGTGCCAGCAGTCCGACAGGGGACGAGACCCAGTACTTC. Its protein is CASSPTGDETQYF.

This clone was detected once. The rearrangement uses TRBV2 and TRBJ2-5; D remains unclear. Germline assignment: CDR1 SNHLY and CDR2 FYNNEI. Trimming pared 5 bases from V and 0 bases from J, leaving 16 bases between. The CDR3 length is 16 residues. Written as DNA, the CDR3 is TGTGCCAGCAGTTTTCATAGTGGGTGGAACCAAGAGACCCAGTACTTC. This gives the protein CASSFHSGWNQETQYF.

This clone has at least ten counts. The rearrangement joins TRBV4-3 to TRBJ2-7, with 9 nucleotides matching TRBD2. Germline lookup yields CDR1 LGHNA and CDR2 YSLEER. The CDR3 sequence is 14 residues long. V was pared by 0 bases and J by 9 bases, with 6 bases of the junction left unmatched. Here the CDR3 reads CASSQERGGRRQYF. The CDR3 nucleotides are TGCGCCAGCAGCCAAGAGCGGGGGGGGCGTCGGCAGTACTTC.

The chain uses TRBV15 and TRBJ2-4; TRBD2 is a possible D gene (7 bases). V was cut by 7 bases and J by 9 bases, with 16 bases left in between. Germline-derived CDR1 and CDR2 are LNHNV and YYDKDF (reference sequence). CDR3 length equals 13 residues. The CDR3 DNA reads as TGTGCCACCAAGATCGGCGGGGGCGTCATTCAGTACTTC. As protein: CATKIGGGVIQYF. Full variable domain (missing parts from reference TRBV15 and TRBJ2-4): DAMVIQNPRYQVTQFGKPVTLSCSQTLNHNVMYWYQQKSSQAPKLLFHYYDKDFNNEADTPDNFQSRRPNTSFCFLDIRSPGLGDTAMYLCATKIGGGVIQYFGAGTRLSVL.

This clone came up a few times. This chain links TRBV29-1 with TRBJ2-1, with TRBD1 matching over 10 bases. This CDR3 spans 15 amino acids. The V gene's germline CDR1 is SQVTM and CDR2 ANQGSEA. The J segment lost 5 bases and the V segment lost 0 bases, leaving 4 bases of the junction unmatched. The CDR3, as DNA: TGCAGCGTTGAAGATTGGACAGGGGGTAACAATGAGCAGTTCTTC. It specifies CSVEDWTGGNNEQFF.

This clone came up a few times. In DNA form, the CDR3 reads TGTGCCAGCAGCTTAGATCTAGGTATCTCCTACGAGCAGTACTTC. Amino acid sequence: CASSLDLGISYEQYF. V gene TRBV11-2 combines with J gene TRBJ2-7; D is uncertain. The CDR3 is 15 amino acids. Germline V gives CDR1 SGHAT, CDR2 FQNNGV. V dropped 0 bases and J dropped 0 bases, with 9 bases sitting between them.

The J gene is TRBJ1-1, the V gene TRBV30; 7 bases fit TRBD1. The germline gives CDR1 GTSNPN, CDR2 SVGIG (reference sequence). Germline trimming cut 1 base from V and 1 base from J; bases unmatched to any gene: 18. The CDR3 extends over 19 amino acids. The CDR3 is CAWSGPGQSIKRANTEAFF. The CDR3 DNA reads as TGTGCCTGGAGTGGCCCGGGACAGTCGATTAAACGGGCGAACACTGAAGCTTTCTTT.

The CDR3, as DNA: TGCGCCAGCAGTCCTACGGGGTCCGGGGAGCTGTTTTTT. Amino acids: CASSPTGSGELFF. The chain carries TRBV23-1 and TRBJ2-2, with a tentative D call TRBD2 (5 bases). TRBV23-1 has ORF status, its function being uncertain. V was clipped by 4 bases and J by 6 bases, with 9 bases between them. This CDR3 comprises 13 residues.

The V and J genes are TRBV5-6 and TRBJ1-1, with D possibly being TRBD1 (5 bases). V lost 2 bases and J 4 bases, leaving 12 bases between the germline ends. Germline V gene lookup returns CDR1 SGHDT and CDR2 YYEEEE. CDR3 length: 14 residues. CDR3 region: CASSFGSGGTEAFF. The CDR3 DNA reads TGTGCCAGCAGCTTCGGAAGTGGGGGCACTGAAGCTTTCTTT. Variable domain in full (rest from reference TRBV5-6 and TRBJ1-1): DAGVTQSPTHLIKTRGQQVTLRCSPKSGHDTVSWYQQALGQGPQFIFQYYEEEERQRGNFPDRFSGHQFPNYSSELNVNALLLGDSALYLCASSFGSGGTEAFFGQGTRLTVV.

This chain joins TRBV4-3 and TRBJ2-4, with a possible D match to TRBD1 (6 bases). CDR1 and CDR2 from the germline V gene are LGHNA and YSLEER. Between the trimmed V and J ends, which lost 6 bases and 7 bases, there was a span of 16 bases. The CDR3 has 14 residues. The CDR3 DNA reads TGCGCCAGCAGGGCTAACAGGGCAGCTAACATTCAGTACTTC. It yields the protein CASRANRAANIQYF.

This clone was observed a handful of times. CDR3 residues: CASSHTGQGYNSPLHF. The CDR3 DNA reads as TGTGCCAGCAGCCATACAGGACAGGGCTATAATTCACCCCTCCACTTT. The chain joins TRBV14 to TRBJ1-6, with 8 bases aligning to TRBD1. Germline V gives CDR1 SGHDN, CDR2 FVKESK. The CDR3 consists of 16 residues. V gave up 3 bases and J gave up 3 bases; unmatched junction bases: 4.

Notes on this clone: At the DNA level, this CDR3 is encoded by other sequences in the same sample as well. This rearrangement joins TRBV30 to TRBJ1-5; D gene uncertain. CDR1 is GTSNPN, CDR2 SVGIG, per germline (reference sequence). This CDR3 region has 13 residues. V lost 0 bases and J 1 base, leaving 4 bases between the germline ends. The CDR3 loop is CAWSVQSNQPQHF. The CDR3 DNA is TGTGCCTGGAGTGTACAGAGCAATCAGCCCCAGCATTTT.

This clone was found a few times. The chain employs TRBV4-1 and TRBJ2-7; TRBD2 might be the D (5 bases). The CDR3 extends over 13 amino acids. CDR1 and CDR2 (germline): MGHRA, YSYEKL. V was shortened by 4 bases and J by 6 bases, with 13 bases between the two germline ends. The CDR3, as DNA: TGCGCCAGCAGCCCGGACGGGGAGATCGAGCAGTACTTC. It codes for CASSPDGEIEQYF.

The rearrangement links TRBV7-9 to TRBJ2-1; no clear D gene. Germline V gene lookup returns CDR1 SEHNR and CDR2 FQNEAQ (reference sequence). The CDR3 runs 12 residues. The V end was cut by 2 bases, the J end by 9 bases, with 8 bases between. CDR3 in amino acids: CASSLNSLEQFF. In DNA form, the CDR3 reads TGTGCCAGCAGCTTAAATAGTCTTGAGCAGTTCTTC.

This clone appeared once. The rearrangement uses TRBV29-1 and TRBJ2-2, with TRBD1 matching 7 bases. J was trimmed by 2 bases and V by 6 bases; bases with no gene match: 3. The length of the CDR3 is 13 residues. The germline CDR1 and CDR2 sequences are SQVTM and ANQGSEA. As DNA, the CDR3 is TGCAGCGTAGGGACAGTTAACACCGGGGAGCTGTTTTTT. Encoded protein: CSVGTVNTGELFF.